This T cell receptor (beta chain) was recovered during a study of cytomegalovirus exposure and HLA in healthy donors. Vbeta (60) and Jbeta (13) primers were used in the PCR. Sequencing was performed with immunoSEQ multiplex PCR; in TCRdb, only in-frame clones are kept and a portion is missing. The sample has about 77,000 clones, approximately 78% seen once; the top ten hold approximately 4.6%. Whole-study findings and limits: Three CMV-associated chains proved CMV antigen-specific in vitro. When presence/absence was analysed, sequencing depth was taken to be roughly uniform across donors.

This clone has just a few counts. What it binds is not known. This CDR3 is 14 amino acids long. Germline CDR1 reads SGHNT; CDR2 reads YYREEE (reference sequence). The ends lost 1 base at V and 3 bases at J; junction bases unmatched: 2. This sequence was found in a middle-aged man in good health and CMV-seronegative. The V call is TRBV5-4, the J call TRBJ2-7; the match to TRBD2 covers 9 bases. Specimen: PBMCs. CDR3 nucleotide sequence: TGTGCCAGCAGCTTGAGAGCGGGAGGCTACGAGCAGTACTTC. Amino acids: CASSLRAGGYEQYF. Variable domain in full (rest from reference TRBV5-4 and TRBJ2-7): ETGVTQSPTHLIKTRGQQVTLRCSSQSGHNTVSWYQQALGQGPQFIFQYYREEENGRGNFPPRFSGLQFPNYSSELNVNALELDDSALYLCASSLRAGGYEQYFGPGTRLTVT.